These 21 T cell receptor beta chains originate from one sample sequenced in a study of blood T cell repertoires in COVID-19. TCRdb's table, derived via immunoSEQ multiplex PCR, lists solely in-frame clones and lacks some. The sample has just over 300,000 clones, about 90% seen once. Sequences were obtained from PBMCs or T cells enriched from blood (not recorded which). Receptor source: a woman aged 18-29 years with acute COVID-19.

A few counts support this clone. The chain carries TRBV28 and TRBJ1-1; 7 positions agree with TRBD1. Germline V gene sequence: CDR1 MDHEN, CDR2 SYDVKM. V shed 6 bases and J 7 bases; nucleotides not matched to a gene: 8. CDR3 length: 13 residues. CDR3: CASSLGQSSEAFF. CDR3 nucleotides: TGTGCCAGCAGCTTGGGACAGTCCAGTGAAGCTTTCTTT.

The V gene is TRBV5-1, the J gene TRBJ2-1; D gene ambiguous. V was trimmed by 3 bases and J by 8 bases, leaving 12 bases between them. CDR3 length: 13 residues. In germline, CDR1 is SGHRS, CDR2 YFSETQ. The DNA for the CDR3 is TGCGCCAGCAGCTCCCCGCAACCGGATGAGCAGTTCTTC. Amino acid sequence: CASSSPQPDEQFF.

This clone has only one observation. The chain couples TRBV10-3 to TRBJ1-6, with D perhaps TRBD1 (6 bases). The V gene lost 11 bases and the J gene lost 7 bases, with 27 bases spanning the gap. The CDR3 is made up of 17 amino acids. Germline loops: CDR1 ENHRY, CDR2 SYGVKD. The CDR3 loop is CAFPRRRGSVANSPLHF. In DNA, the CDR3 is TGTGCCTTCCCCCGCCGCAGGGGCTCGGTGGCCAATTCACCCCTCCACTTT.

For the CDR3, the DNA is TGTGCCAGCAGTGAAGCTACGGGACAGGGGGGATGGGGCTATGGCTACACCTTC. Its translation: CASSEATGQGGWGYGYTF. The chain couples TRBV6-1 to TRBJ1-2; 11 bases align to TRBD1. The CDR3 runs to 18 residues. Trimming took 0 bases from V and 4 from J; bases not matched to a gene: 10. The germline V gene encodes CDR1 MNHNS and CDR2 SASEGT.

The chain is built from TRBV2 and TRBJ1-5; D possibly corresponds to TRBD1 (6 bases). V lost 6 bases and J lost 4, with 19 bases in between. The CDR3 runs to 16 residues. Germline CDR1 SNHLY, CDR2 FYNNEI. Written as DNA, the CDR3 is TGTGCCAGCAGCTTGCAAGGGGGGGGAGGGAATCAGCCCCAGCATTTT. It translates to CASSLQGGGGNQPQHF.

This clone was counted between two and nine times. The genes are TRBV27 and TRBJ2-5, with D possibly being TRBD2 (5 bases). Germline values: CDR1 MNHEY, CDR2 SMNVEV (reference sequence). There are 14 residues in the CDR3. V was trimmed by 5 bases and J by 1 base, leaving 11 bases between them. Here the CDR3 reads CASSREPTQETQYF. The CDR3 bases are TGTGCCAGCAGTCGGGAACCAACCCAAGAGACCCAGTACTTC.

This clone was detected a few times. V gene TRBV14 combines with J gene TRBJ2-6, with no clear D. V was trimmed by 1 base and J by 4 bases, leaving 11 bases between them. Germline V gene data show CDR1 as SGHDN and CDR2 as FVKESK. This CDR3 is built from 16 residues. CDR3 nucleotides: TGTGCCAGCAGCCAAGGCTATCTAGGAGGGGCCAACGTCCTGACTTTC. This encodes CASSQGYLGGANVLTF.

The chain links TRBV5-6 to TRBJ2-3; 7 positions match TRBD1. With V trimmed by 1 base and J by 0 bases, 2 bases remained unmatched. This CDR3 region has 15 residues. The germline V gene encodes CDR1 SGHDT and CDR2 YYEEEE. The CDR3 here is CASSLKQGSTDTQYF. Written as DNA, the CDR3 is TGTGCCAGCAGCTTGAAACAGGGGAGCACAGATACGCAGTATTTT.

This chain connects TRBV27 to TRBJ1-1; D unresolved. This CDR3 is 13 amino acids long. Germline V CDR1 and CDR2: MNHEY, SMNVEV (reference sequence). V dropped 0 bases and J dropped 3 bases, with 5 bases sitting between them. CDR3: CASSLSYDTEAFF. The CDR3 nucleotides are TGTGCCAGCAGTTTATCTTATGACACTGAAGCTTTCTTT.

The chain employs TRBV9 and TRBJ2-7; D may be TRBD2 (7 bases). The CDR3 covers 14 residues. Germline CDR1 reads SGDLS; CDR2 reads YYNGEE. The ends were cut back, 2 bases at V and 5 bases at J, with 14 bases in the middle. CDR3 region: CASSVTGGPDEQYF. The CDR3 region has the DNA TGTGCCAGCAGCGTCACCGGGGGGCCCGACGAGCAGTACTTC.

V gene TRBV11-3 combines with J gene TRBJ2-7, with TRBD2 matching 7 bases. Germline-derived CDR1 and CDR2 are SGHNT and YENEEA. J gave up 2 bases and V 1 base, and 2 bases lay outside the gene matches. The CDR3 consists of 14 residues. CDR3 protein: CASSLASGAYEQYF. The CDR3 nucleotides read TGTGCCAGCAGCTTAGCTAGCGGAGCCTACGAGCAGTACTTC. Based on the CDR3 plus reference TRBV11-3 and TRBJ2-7, the full variable domain is EAGVVQSPRYKIIEKKQPVAFWCNPISGHNTLYWYLQNLGQGPELLIRYENEEAVDDSQLPKDRFSAERLKGVDSTLKIQPAELGDSAVYLCASSLASGAYEQYFGPGTRLTVT.

This clone was recorded only once. CDR3 DNA sequence: TGTGCCAGTATCGGAGTCGCGAACACCGGGGAGCTGTTTTTT. It encodes CASIGVANTGELFF. V usage is TRBV19 and J usage is TRBJ2-2; D uncertain. V lost 7 bases to trimming and J lost 0 bases, with 9 bases between them. Germline V CDR1 and CDR2: LNHDA, SQIVND (reference sequence). The CDR3 has 14 amino acids. Based on the CDR3 plus reference TRBV19 and TRBJ2-2, the full variable domain is DGGITQSPKYLFRKEGQNVTLSCEQNLNHDAMYWYRQDPGQGLRLIYYSQIVNDFQKGDIAEGYSVSREKKESFPLTVTSAQKNPTAFYLCASIGVANTGELFFGEGSRLTVL.

This rearrangement joins TRBV3-1 (or the pseudogene TRBV3-2) to TRBJ1-5; D call uncertain. CDR1 LGHDT and CDR2 YNNKEL come from the germline V gene (reference sequence). The CDR3 covers 14 residues. V was shortened by 4 bases and J by 5 bases, with 12 bases between the two germline ends. CDR3 loop: CASSLSGAYQPQHF. CDR3 in DNA: TGTGCCAGCAGCCTCTCAGGTGCGTATCAGCCCCAGCATTTT.

The V gene is TRBV10-3, the J gene TRBJ2-3; a weak D match, TRBD1 (5 bases). The ends were cut back, 8 bases at V and 0 bases at J, with 12 bases in the middle. The CDR3 length is 14 residues. The V gene's germline CDR1 is ENHRY and CDR2 SYGVKD. The CDR3 region is CAIQTDASTDTQYF. CDR3 coding DNA: TGTGCCATCCAGACAGACGCTAGCACAGATACGCAGTATTTT.

J is TRBJ2-7 and V is TRBV28; TRBD1 aligns across 8 bases. Losses at the gene ends were 3 bases for V and 4 bases for J; bases not matched to a gene: 8. CDR3 length: 15 residues. Per the germline V gene, CDR1 is MDHEN and CDR2 is SYDVKM. CDR3 sequence: CASSFTGTGNYEQYF. The DNA of the CDR3 is TGTGCCAGCAGTTTCACCGGGACAGGAAATTACGAGCAGTACTTC.

This chain uses TRBV6-2 or TRBV6-3 with TRBJ2-1; weak D call: TRBD2 (5 bases). CDR3 length equals 13 residues. Germline CDR1 and CDR2: MNHEY and SVGEGT. V dropped 6 bases and J dropped 10 bases, with 16 bases sitting between them. CDR3 sequence reads: CASSRLASGEQFF. As DNA, the CDR3 is TGTGCCAGCAGCCGTCTAGCCTCTGGGGAGCAGTTCTTC.

The gene calls are TRBV12-3 or TRBV12-4 and TRBJ2-5; TRBD2 might be the D (6 bases). The V end lost 6 bases, the J end lost 4 bases, and 9 bases lay between the germline ends. This CDR3 has 12 residues. CDR3 residues: CASRGLGETQYF. CDR3 nucleotide sequence: TGTGCCAGCAGGGGACTCGGAGAGACCCAGTACTTC.

This sequence joins TRBV9 and TRBJ2-7, with D possibly matching TRBD1 (5 bases). Deletions cut 4 bases from V and 5 bases from J, with 16 bases between. The CDR3 consists of 14 residues. Germline assignment: CDR1 SGDLS and CDR2 YYNGEE. The CDR3 here is CASSPGHLLDEQYF. DNA for the CDR3: TGTGCCAGCAGCCCCGGACACCTCCTGGACGAGCAGTACTTC.

The gene calls are TRBV7-2 and TRBJ1-2; 10 bases agree with TRBD1. CDR3 size: 15 residues. Germline V gives CDR1 SGHTA, CDR2 FQGNSA. V was pared by 2 bases and J by 1 base, with 1 base of the junction left unmatched. The CDR3, as DNA: TGTGCCAGCAGCTTAAGGACAGGGGGTAACTATGGCTACACCTTC. Translation: CASSLRTGGNYGYTF.

The J gene is TRBJ1-1, the V gene TRBV20-1; D is undetermined. Germline V gene data show CDR1 as DFQATT and CDR2 as SNEGSKA (reference sequence). This CDR3 has 11 residues. The germline V and J ends were trimmed by 0 bases and 6 bases, with 5 bases remaining between them. Here the CDR3 DNA reads TGCAGTGCTAGAGATCGGGCTGAAGCTTTCTTT. Residues: CSARDRAEAFF.

The J gene is TRBJ1-1, the V gene TRBV18; D is possibly TRBD1 (5 bases). The ends were cut back, 5 bases at V and 1 base at J, with 8 bases in the middle. Germline-derived CDR1 and CDR2 are KGHSH and LQKENI. The CDR3 contains 13 residues. CDR3 protein: CASSGAENTEAFF. The CDR3 nucleotides are TGTGCCAGCTCAGGGGCCGAGAACACTGAAGCTTTCTTT.